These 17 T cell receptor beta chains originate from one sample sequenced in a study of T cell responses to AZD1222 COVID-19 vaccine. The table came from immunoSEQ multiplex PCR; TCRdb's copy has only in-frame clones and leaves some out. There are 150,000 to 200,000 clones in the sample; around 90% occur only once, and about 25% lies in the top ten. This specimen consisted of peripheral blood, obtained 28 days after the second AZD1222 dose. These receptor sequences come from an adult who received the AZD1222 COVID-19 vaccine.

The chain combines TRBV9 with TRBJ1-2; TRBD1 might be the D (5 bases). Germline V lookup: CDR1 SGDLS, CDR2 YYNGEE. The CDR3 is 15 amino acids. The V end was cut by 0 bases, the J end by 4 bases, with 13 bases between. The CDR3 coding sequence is TGTGCCAGCAGCGTAGCCCCATCAGGGAGCTATGGCTACACCTTC. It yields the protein CASSVAPSGSYGYTF.

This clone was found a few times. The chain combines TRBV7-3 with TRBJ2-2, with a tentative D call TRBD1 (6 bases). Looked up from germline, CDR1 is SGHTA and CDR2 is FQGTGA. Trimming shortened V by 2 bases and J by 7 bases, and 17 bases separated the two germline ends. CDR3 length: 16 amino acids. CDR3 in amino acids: CASSLGRTDGYGELFF. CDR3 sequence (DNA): TGTGCCAGCAGCTTAGGACGGACAGATGGTTACGGGGAGCTGTTTTTT.

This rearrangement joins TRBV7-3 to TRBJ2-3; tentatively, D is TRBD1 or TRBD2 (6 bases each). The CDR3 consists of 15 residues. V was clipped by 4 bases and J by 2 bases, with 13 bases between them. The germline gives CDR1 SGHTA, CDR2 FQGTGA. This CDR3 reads CASSSSRGLTDTQYF. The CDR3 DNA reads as TGTGCCAGCAGCTCCTCCCGGGGGCTCACAGATACGCAGTATTTT.

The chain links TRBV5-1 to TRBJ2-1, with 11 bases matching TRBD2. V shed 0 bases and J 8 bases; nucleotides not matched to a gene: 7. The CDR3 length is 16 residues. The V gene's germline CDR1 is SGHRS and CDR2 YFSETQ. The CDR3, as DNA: TGCGCCAGCAGCTTGGATACTAGCGGGAGTATCTATGAGCAGTTCTTC. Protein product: CASSLDTSGSIYEQFF. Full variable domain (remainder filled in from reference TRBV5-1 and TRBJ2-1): KAGVTQTPRYLIKTRGQQVTLSCSPISGHRSVSWYQQTPGQGLQFLFEYFSETQRNKGNFPGRFSGRQFSNSRSEMNVSTLELGDSALYLCASSLDTSGSIYEQFFGPGTRLTVL.

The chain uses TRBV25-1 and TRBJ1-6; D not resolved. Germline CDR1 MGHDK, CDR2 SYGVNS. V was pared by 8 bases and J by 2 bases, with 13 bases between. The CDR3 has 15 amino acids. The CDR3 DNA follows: TGTGCCAGCGGCCCGGGAAGGACCTATAATTCACCCCTCCACTTT. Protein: CASGPGRTYNSPLHF.

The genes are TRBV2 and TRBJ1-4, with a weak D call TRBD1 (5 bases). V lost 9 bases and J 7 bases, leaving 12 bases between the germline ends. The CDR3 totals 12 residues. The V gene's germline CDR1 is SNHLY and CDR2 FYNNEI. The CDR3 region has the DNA TGTGCCAGTTCAGGGCGAAGTGAAAAACTGTTTTTT. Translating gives CASSGRSEKLFF.

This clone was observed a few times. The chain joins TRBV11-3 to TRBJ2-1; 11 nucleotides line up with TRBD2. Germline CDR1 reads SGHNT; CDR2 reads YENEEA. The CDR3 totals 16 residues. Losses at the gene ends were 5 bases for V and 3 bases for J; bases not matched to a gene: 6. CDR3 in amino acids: CASSPGGTSGYNEQFF. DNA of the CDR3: TGTGCCAGCAGCCCCGGGGGGACTAGCGGCTACAATGAGCAGTTCTTC. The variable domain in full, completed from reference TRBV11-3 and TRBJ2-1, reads EAGVVQSPRYKIIEKKQPVAFWCNPISGHNTLYWYLQNLGQGPELLIRYENEEAVDDSQLPKDRFSAERLKGVDSTLKIQPAELGDSAVYLCASSPGGTSGYNEQFFGPGTRLTVL.

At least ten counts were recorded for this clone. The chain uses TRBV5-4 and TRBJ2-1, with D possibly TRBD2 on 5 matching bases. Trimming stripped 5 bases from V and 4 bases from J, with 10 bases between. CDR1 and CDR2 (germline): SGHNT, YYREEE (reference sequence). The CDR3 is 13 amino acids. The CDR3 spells CASRMDSYNEQFF. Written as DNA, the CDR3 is TGTGCCAGCAGGATGGACTCGTACAATGAGCAGTTCTTC.

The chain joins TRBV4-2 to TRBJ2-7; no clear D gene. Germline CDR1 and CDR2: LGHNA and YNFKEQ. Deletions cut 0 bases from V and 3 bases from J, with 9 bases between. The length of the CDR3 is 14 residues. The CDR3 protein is CASSQEGQSYEQYF. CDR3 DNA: TGTGCCAGCAGCCAAGAAGGTCAAAGCTACGAGCAGTACTTC.

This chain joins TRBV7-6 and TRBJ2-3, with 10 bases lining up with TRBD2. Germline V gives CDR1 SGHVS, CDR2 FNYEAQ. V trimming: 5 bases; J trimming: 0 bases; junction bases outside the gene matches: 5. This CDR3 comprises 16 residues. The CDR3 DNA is TGTGCCAGCAGCCCCCAACTAGCGGGAAGCACAGATACGCAGTATTTT. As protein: CASSPQLAGSTDTQYF.

The CDR3 sequence: CASSLGLQGEQYF. DNA of the CDR3: TGTGCCAGCAGCTTAGGGTTGCAGGGAGAGCAGTACTTC. The chain carries TRBV7-2 and TRBJ2-7, with a possible D match to TRBD1 (5 bases). This CDR3 spans 13 amino acids. Per germline, CDR1 SGHTA and CDR2 FQGNSA. Trimming stripped 1 base from V and 7 bases from J, with 11 bases between. The entire variable domain, with the rest obtained from reference TRBV7-2 and TRBJ2-7, is as follows: GAGVSQSPSNKVTEKGKDVELRCDPISGHTALYWYRQSLGQGLEFLIYFQGNSAPDKSGLPSDRFSAERTGGSVSTLTIQRTQQEDSAVYLCASSLGLQGEQYFGPGTRLTVT.

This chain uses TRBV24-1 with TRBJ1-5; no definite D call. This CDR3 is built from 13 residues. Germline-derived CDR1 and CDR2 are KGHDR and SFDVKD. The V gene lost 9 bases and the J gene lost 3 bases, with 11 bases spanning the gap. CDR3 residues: CATAGQPNQPQHF. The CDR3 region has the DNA TGTGCCACCGCCGGGCAGCCCAATCAGCCCCAGCATTTT.

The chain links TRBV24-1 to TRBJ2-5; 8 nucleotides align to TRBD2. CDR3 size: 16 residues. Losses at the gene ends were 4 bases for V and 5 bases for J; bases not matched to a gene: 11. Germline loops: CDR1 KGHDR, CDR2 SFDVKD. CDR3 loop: CATSEGAGGIGETQYF. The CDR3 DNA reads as TGTGCCACCAGTGAGGGGGCGGGGGGCATCGGGGAGACCCAGTACTTC.

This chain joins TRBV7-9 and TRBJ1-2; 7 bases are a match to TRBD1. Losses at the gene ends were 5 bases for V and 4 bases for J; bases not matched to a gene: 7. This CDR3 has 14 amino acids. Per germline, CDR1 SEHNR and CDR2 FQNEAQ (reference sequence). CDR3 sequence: CASSPPGQSYGYTF. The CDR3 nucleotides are TGTGCCAGCAGCCCACCGGGACAGAGCTATGGCTACACCTTC.

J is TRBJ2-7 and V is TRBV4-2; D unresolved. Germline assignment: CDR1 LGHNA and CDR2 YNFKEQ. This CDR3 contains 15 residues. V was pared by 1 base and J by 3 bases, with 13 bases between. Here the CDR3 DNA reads TGTGCCAGCAGCCAAGTGGGCGATATAGGCTACGAGCAGTACTTC. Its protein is CASSQVGDIGYEQYF.

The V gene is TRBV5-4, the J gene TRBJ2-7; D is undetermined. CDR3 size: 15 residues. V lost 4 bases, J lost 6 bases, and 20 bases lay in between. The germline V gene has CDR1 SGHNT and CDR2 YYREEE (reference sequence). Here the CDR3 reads CASSPRPGSRGEQYF. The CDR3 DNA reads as TGTGCCAGCAGCCCCCGACCGGGCTCCAGAGGCGAGCAGTACTTC.

CDR3 in amino acids: CASSYSGTGRETQYF. In DNA form, the CDR3 reads TGTGCCAGCAGTTATAGTGGGACAGGGAGGGAGACCCAGTACTTC. This chain connects TRBV7-2 to TRBJ2-5, with 9 bases fitting TRBD1. Germline V lookup: CDR1 SGHTA, CDR2 FQGNSA. The CDR3 runs to 15 residues. V lost 6 bases to trimming and J lost 5 bases; unmatched junction nucleotides: 10.